Presented here are 25 T cell receptor beta chains from one specimen sequenced in a study of blood T cells in healthy people across ages. A second PCR of 7 to 11 cycles used a sample-barcoded 5' primer and a J-beta primer mix. TCRdb processed the 5' RACE reads anew with MiXCR; each CDR3 protein has one entry. Of 730,000 or so distinct CDR3 sequences listed, around 43% are singletons. The sample was blood. The receptors originated from a man older than 75 in good health.

In DNA, the CDR3 is TGTGCCAGCAGTTCGCGCAGAGTCTACGAGCAGTACTTC. Encoded protein: CASSSRRVYEQYF. The chain recombines TRBV6-5 with TRBJ2-7; D remains ambiguous. Germline V gives CDR1 MNHEY, CDR2 SVGAGI. Trimming stripped 4 bases from V and 3 bases from J, with 10 bases between. The CDR3 is 13 amino acids.

This clonotype has a handful of counts. V usage is TRBV7-6 and J usage is TRBJ2-4; D may be TRBD1 or TRBD2 (6 bases each). The CDR3 runs to 19 residues. The germline V gene encodes CDR1 SGHVS and CDR2 FNYEAQ. The V end lost 5 bases, the J end lost 0 bases, and 23 bases lay between the germline ends. For the CDR3, the DNA is TGTGCCAGCAGCCAAACAAGGGGGGACTCTACACTAGCCAAAAACATTCAGTACTTC. The encoded protein is CASSQTRGDSTLAKNIQYF.

This chain connects TRBV29-1 to TRBJ2-5; the D gene is possibly TRBD2 (7 bases). Trimming shortened V by 6 bases and J by 5 bases, and 16 bases separated the two germline ends. From germline, CDR1 is SQVTM and CDR2 ANQGSEA. CDR3 length: 13 residues. The CDR3 spells CSVFRGAWETQYF. In DNA, the CDR3 is TGCAGCGTATTTCGGGGGGCCTGGGAGACCCAGTACTTC. The complete variable domain, with remaining parts taken from reference TRBV29-1 and TRBJ2-5, reads SAVISQKPSRDICQRGTSLTIQCQVDSQVTMMFWYRQQPGQSLTLIATANQGSEATYESGFVIDKFPISRPNLTFSTLTVSNMSPEDSSIYLCSVFRGAWETQYFGPGTRLLVL.

The sample holds a few counts of this clonotype. This sequence joins TRBV4-3 and TRBJ2-5; D is possibly TRBD2 (6 bases). Germline-derived CDR1 and CDR2 are LGHNA and YSLEER. The CDR3 runs 16 residues. The V gene lost 0 bases and the J gene lost 4 bases, with 15 bases spanning the gap. The CDR3 DNA sequence: TGCGCCAGCAGCCAAGATACCGGGGGACTGAGAGAGACCCAGTACTTC. Residues: CASSQDTGGLRETQYF.

The sample holds many counts of this clonotype. The rearrangement joins TRBV19 to TRBJ2-7; possible D gene TRBD2, 6 bases. Trimming stripped 10 bases from V and 2 bases from J, with 12 bases between. Germline CDR1 reads LNHDA; CDR2 reads SQIVND (reference sequence). This CDR3 contains 12 residues. CDR3 in DNA: TGTGCCACCAAGGAGGGGACCTACGAGCAGTACTTC. It translates to CATKEGTYEQYF. Full variable domain (outside the CDR3, taken from reference TRBV19 and TRBJ2-7): DGGITQSPKYLFRKEGQNVTLSCEQNLNHDAMYWYRQDPGQGLRLIYYSQIVNDFQKGDIAEGYSVSREKKESFPLTVTSAQKNPTAFYLCATKEGTYEQYFGPGTRLTVT.

The chain has TRBV27 and TRBJ1-1; D remains unclear. The V gene lost 6 bases and the J gene lost 11 bases, with 19 bases spanning the gap. Germline values: CDR1 MNHEY, CDR2 SMNVEV (reference sequence). CDR3 length: 13 amino acids. This CDR3 is CASRGNSQTYAFF. The CDR3 DNA is TGTGCCAGCAGAGGAAACAGCCAAACTTACGCTTTCTTT.

The sample holds a few counts of this clonotype. V and J are TRBV5-6 and TRBJ2-3; 12 bases agree with TRBD2. V gave up 4 bases and J gave up 5 bases; unmatched junction bases: 8. The CDR3 loop spans 16 amino acids. Germline V lookup: CDR1 SGHDT, CDR2 YYEEEE. The CDR3 nucleotides read TGTGCCAGCAGCCGTCGGACTAGCGGGACCCGAGATACGCAGTATTTT. Its protein product is CASSRRTSGTRDTQYF.

V usage is TRBV29-1 and J usage is TRBJ2-7; TRBD1 matches 10 bases. V lost 6 bases and J lost 7; bases outside the gene matches: 12. CDR1 and CDR2 from the germline V gene are SQVTM and ANQGSEA. The CDR3 has 14 amino acids. The CDR3 DNA follows: TGCAGCGTAGGGACAGGGGCAGGGAGAGAGGAGCAGTACTTC. Translation: CSVGTGAGREEQYF.

This clonotype was counted once. The chain recombines TRBV6-2 or TRBV6-3 with TRBJ2-5, with TRBD1 identical over 9 bases. The CDR3 covers 15 residues. The V gene's germline CDR1 is MNHEY and CDR2 SVGEGT. V gave up 4 bases and J gave up 8 bases; unmatched junction bases: 11. The CDR3 DNA reads as TGTGCCAGCAGTTCGGACAGGGGCGTACATAGTACCCAGTACTTC. It is translated as CASSSDRGVHSTQYF.

The V call is TRBV27, the J call TRBJ2-5, with 10 bases fitting TRBD2. The J call could be wrong; TRBJ2-7 is a better fit for the DNA end. Per the germline V gene, CDR1 is MNHEY and CDR2 is SMNVEV (reference sequence). The CDR3 has 14 amino acids. As DNA, the CDR3 is TGTGCCAGCAGTTTATATGCTAGCGGGGGCGAGCAGTACTTC. Its translation is CASSLYASGGEQYF.

This clonotype was found a few times. The chain uses TRBV5-6 and TRBJ2-7; a possible D gene is TRBD2 (7 bases). With 4 bases removed from V and 1 base from J, the gap between germline ends came to 18 bases. This CDR3 is 16 amino acids long. Per germline, CDR1 SGHDT and CDR2 YYEEEE. Here the CDR3 reads CASSPAGARTSYEQYF. The DNA for the CDR3 is TGTGCCAGCAGCCCTGCGGGGGCAAGAACTTCCTACGAGCAGTACTTC.

The chain's CDR3 is CASSSAGPNEKLFF. DNA of the CDR3: TGTGCCAGCAGTTCAGCCGGACCCAACGAAAAACTGTTTTTT. The V call is TRBV7-2, the J call TRBJ1-4, with unresolved D. V was shortened by 6 bases and J by 8 bases, with 16 bases between the two germline ends. Germline V gene lookup returns CDR1 SGHTA and CDR2 FQGNSA. The CDR3 is 14 amino acids.

V is TRBV10-3 and J is TRBJ2-7, with 8 bases fitting TRBD1. The trim removed 11 bases at V and 1 base at J, leaving 10 bases unmatched. CDR3 length: 14 amino acids. Germline CDR1 is ENHRY and CDR2 is SYGVKD. The CDR3 DNA reads TGTGCCTCCAGGGGGACAGGACAGTCCTACGAGCAGTACTTC. Translation gives CASRGTGQSYEQYF.

With respect to this clonotype: A much larger clone sits a single nucleotide away, making a read error possible. The CDR3 loop reads CASSREAGTSSLADTQYF. The CDR3 DNA is TGCGCCAGCAGCCGAGAGGCCGGGACTAGCAGCCTCGCAGATACGCAGTATTTT. V gene TRBV4-3 combines with J gene TRBJ2-3; 9 nucleotides align to TRBD2. V lost 4 bases, J lost 4 bases, and 15 bases stayed unmatched. The CDR3 has 18 amino acids. The germline CDR1 and CDR2 sequences are LGHNA and YSLEER.

A remark on this clonotype: A junction boundary mismatches the germline segment, possibly from a read error. The V gene is TRBV7-8, the J gene TRBJ2-2, with D possibly TRBD2 on 5 matching bases. The V gene's germline CDR1 is SGHVS and CDR2 FQNEAQ. The CDR3 sequence is 12 residues long. DNA of the CDR3: TGTGCCAGCAGCGCTGTAACCGGGGAACTGTTTTTT. It is translated as CASSAVTGELFF. The full variable domain, rest sourced from reference TRBV7-8 and TRBJ2-2, is GAGVSQSPRYKVAKRGQDVALRCDPISGHVSLFWYQQALGQGPEFLTYFQNEAQLDKSGLPSDRFFAERPEGSVSTLKIQRTQQEDSAVYLCASSAVTGELFFGEGSRLTVL.

This clonotype occurred many times. In nucleotides, the CDR3 is TGCGCCAGCAGGGGTGGGCGGCAGTCCACAGATACGCAGTATTTT. Its translation: CASRGGRQSTDTQYF. V gene TRBV5-1 combines with J gene TRBJ2-3; D not resolved. The CDR3 has 15 residues. In germline, CDR1 is SGHRS, CDR2 YFSETQ. V was clipped by 5 bases and J by 2 bases, with 15 bases between them.

This clonotype turned up a few times. The chain carries TRBV25-1 and TRBJ2-5; TRBD2 aligns across 9 bases. After removal of 6 bases from V and 1 base from J, the junction contained 9 bases not matched to a gene. Germline V gene data show CDR1 as MGHDK and CDR2 as SYGVNS. CDR3 size: 16 residues. CDR3 in amino acids: CASRGASGVPQETQYF. Written as DNA, the CDR3 is TGTGCCAGCAGAGGGGCTAGCGGGGTGCCCCAAGAGACCCAGTACTTC.

This clonotype was seen a handful of times. This chain uses TRBV20-1 with TRBJ2-3; D is perhaps TRBD2 (5 bases). This CDR3 region has 14 residues. The germline V and J ends were trimmed by 3 bases and 1 base, with 11 bases remaining between them. Germline V gene data show CDR1 as DFQATT and CDR2 as SNEGSKA (reference sequence). The CDR3 loop reads CSASGLGGTDTQYF. For the CDR3, the DNA is TGCAGTGCTAGTGGTTTGGGAGGCACAGATACGCAGTATTTT.

This clonotype was seen more than once but under ten times. This chain joins TRBV7-2 and TRBJ1-5, with D possibly TRBD1 on 5 matching bases. V gave up 5 bases and J gave up 12 bases, with 20 bases separating them. The germline gives CDR1 SGHTA, CDR2 FQGNSA. The CDR3 consists of 14 residues. CDR3 nucleotide sequence: TGTGCCAGCAGCAGGCAGGGTAGCAATCAGTGCCAGCATTTT. Its translation: CASSRQGSNQCQHF.

This clonotype was found a few times. The genes are TRBV7-9 and TRBJ2-1; no clear D. Trimming removed 0 bases at V and 3 bases at J, with 12 bases between. CDR1 SEHNR and CDR2 FQNEAQ come from the germline V gene (reference sequence). The CDR3 covers 16 residues. CDR3 amino acids: CASSLAVGRNYNEQFF. The CDR3 region has the DNA TGTGCCAGCAGCTTAGCGGTCGGGCGGAACTACAATGAGCAGTTCTTC.

J is TRBJ2-1 and V is TRBV20-1; a possible D gene is TRBD2 (6 bases). The V end lost 6 bases, the J end lost 2 bases, and 17 bases lay between the germline ends. Germline CDR1 is DFQATT and CDR2 is SNEGSKA (reference sequence). The CDR3 covers 15 residues. CDR3 DNA: TGCAGTGCCGTACAGAGCGGACTAACCTACAATGAGCAGTTCTTC. Its protein product is CSAVQSGLTYNEQFF.

The J gene is TRBJ2-1, the V gene TRBV12-3 or TRBV12-4; D not resolved. V was cut by 4 bases and J by 7 bases, with 20 bases left in between. The CDR3 sequence is 16 residues long. CDR3 amino acids: CASSSSSGQARNEQFF. CDR3 nucleotides: TGTGCCAGCAGTTCATCTTCTGGGCAGGCCCGGAATGAGCAGTTCTTC.

The chain links TRBV7-9 to TRBJ2-7; 12 bases agree with TRBD1. Germline values: CDR1 SEHNR, CDR2 FQNEAQ (reference sequence). The CDR3 is 17 amino acids. J gave up 2 bases and V 1 base, and 6 bases lay outside the gene matches. The CDR3 loop is CASSLVGTGGVPYEQYF. In DNA form, the CDR3 reads TGTGCCAGCAGCTTAGTCGGGACAGGGGGCGTTCCCTACGAGCAGTACTTC.

CDR3 loop: CASSYSIGPSRASNTEAFF. CDR3 coding DNA: TGTGCCAGCAGTTACTCGATCGGGCCCAGCCGGGCGTCGAACACTGAAGCTTTCTTT. The J gene is TRBJ1-1, the V gene TRBV6-5; no clear D gene. The CDR3 loop spans 19 amino acids. V was trimmed by 0 bases and J by 1 base, leaving 21 bases between them. Looked up from germline, CDR1 is MNHEY and CDR2 is SVGAGI.

The gene calls are TRBV7-2 and TRBJ2-1; D may be TRBD1 or TRBD2 (5 bases each). The germline CDR1 and CDR2 sequences are SGHTA and FQGNSA. This CDR3 comprises 13 residues. The germline V and J ends were trimmed by 5 bases and 6 bases, with 11 bases remaining between them. The CDR3 region has the DNA TGTGCCAGCAGCACGGGACCACGCAATGAGCAGTTCTTC. Protein sequence: CASSTGPRNEQFF. Using reference TRBV7-2 and TRBJ2-1 for the parts outside the CDR3, the full variable domain is GAGVSQSPSNKVTEKGKDVELRCDPISGHTALYWYRQSLGQGLEFLIYFQGNSAPDKSGLPSDRFSAERTGGSVSTLTIQRTQQEDSAVYLCASSTGPRNEQFFGPGTRLTVL.